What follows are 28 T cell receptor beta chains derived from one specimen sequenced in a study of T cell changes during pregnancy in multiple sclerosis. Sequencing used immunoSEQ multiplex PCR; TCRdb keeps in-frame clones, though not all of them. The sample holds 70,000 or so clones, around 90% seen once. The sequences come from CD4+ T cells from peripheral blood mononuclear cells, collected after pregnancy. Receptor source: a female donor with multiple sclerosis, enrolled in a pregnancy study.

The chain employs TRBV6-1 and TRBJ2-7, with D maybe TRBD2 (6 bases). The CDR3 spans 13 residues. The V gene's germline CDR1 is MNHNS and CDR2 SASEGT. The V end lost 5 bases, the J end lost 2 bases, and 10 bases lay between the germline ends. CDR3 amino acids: CASSKLAPYEQYF. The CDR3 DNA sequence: TGTGCCAGCAGTAAACTAGCCCCCTACGAGCAGTACTTC.

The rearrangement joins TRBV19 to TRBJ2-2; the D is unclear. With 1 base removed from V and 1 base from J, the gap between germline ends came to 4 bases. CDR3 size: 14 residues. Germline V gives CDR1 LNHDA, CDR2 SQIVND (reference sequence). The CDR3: CASSIGRNTGELFF. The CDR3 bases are TGTGCCAGTAGTATAGGGAGGAACACCGGGGAGCTGTTTTTT.

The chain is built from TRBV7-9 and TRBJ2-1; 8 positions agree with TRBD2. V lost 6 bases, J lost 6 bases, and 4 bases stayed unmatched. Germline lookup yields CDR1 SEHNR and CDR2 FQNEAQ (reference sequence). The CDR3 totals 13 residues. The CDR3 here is CASRTGTSNEQFF. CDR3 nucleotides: TGTGCCAGCAGAACCGGGACTAGCAATGAGCAGTTCTTC. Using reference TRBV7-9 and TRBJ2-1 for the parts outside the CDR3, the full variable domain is DTGVSQNPRHKITKRGQNVTFRCDPISEHNRLYWYRQTLGQGPEFLTYFQNEAQLEKSRLLSDRFSAERPKGSFSTLEIQRTEQGDSAMYLCASRTGTSNEQFFGPGTRLTVL.

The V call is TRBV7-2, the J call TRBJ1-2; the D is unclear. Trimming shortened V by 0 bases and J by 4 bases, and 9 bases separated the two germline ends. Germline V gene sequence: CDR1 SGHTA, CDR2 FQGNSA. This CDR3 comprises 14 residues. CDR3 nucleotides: TGTGCCAGCAGCTTAGCGGCAGAAATCTATGGCTACACCTTC. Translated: CASSLAAEIYGYTF.

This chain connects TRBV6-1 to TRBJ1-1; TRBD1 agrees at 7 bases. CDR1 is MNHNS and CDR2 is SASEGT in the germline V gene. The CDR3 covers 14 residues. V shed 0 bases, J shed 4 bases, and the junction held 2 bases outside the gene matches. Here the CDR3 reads CASSEAYRGTEAFF. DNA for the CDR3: TGTGCCAGCAGTGAAGCGTACAGGGGCACTGAAGCTTTCTTT.

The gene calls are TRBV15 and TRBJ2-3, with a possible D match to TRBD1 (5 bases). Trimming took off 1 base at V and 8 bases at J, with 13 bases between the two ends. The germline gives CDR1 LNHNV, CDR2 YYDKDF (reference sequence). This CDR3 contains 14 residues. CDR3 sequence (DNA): TGTGCCACCAGCAGAGCGACAGAAGTGGGTACGCAGTATTTT. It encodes CATSRATEVGTQYF.

The DNA of the CDR3 is TGTGCCAGCAGCGGAGGACAGGGGGCCGTCGAGCAGTACTTC. Translation gives CASSGGQGAVEQYF. This rearrangement joins TRBV2 to TRBJ2-7; 11 bases align to TRBD1. The CDR3 runs 14 residues. The germline gives CDR1 SNHLY, CDR2 FYNNEI. V dropped 6 bases and J dropped 6; count of bases not matched to a gene: 7.

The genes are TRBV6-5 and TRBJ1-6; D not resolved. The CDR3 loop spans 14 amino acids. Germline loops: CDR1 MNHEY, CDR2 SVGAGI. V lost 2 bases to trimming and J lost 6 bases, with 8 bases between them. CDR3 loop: CASSYGHANSPLHF. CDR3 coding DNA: TGTGCCAGCAGTTACGGCCACGCTAATTCACCCCTCCACTTT.

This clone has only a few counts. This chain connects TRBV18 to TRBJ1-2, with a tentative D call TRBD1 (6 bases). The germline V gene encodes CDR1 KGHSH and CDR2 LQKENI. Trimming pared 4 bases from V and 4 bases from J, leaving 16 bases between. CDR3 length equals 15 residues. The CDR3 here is CASSQIETGLYGYTF. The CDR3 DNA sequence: TGTGCCAGCTCACAGATCGAAACAGGGCTCTATGGCTACACCTTC.

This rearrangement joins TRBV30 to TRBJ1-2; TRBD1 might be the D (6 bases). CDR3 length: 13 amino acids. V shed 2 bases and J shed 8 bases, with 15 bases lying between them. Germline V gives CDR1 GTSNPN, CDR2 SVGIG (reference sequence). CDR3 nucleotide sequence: TGTGCCTGGAGTATCTTGCGGGGGCAAGGCTACACCTTC. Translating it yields CAWSILRGQGYTF. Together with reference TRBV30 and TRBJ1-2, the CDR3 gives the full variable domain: SQTIHQWPATLVQPVGSPLSLECTVEGTSNPNLYWYRQAAGRGLQLLFYSVGIGQISSEVPQNLSASRPQDRQFILSSKKLLLSDSGFYLCAWSILRGQGYTFGSGTRLTVV.

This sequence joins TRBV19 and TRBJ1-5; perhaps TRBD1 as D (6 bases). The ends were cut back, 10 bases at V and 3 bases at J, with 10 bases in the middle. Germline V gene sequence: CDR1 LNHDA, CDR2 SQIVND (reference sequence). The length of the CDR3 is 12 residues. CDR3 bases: TGTGCCACCGGACAGTTCAATCAGCCCCAGCATTTT. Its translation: CATGQFNQPQHF.

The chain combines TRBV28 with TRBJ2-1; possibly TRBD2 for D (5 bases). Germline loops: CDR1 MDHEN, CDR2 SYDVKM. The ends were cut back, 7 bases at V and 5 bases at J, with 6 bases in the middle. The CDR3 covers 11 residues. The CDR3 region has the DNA TGTGCCAGCAACGGGAACAATGAGCAGTTCTTC. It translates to CASNGNNEQFF.

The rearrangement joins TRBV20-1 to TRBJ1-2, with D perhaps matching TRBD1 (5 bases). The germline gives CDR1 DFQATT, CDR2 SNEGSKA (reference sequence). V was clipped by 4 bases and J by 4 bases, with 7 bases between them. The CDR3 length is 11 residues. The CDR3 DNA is TGCAGTGCTACAGGGATCTATGGCTACACCTTC. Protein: CSATGIYGYTF.

CDR3 sequence reads: CAGRGANEKLFF. For the CDR3, the DNA is TGTGCCGGCAGGGGCGCTAATGAAAAACTGTTTTTT. The chain is built from TRBV30 and TRBJ1-4, with a tentative D call TRBD1 (6 bases). V was shortened by 8 bases and J by 3 bases, with 10 bases between the two germline ends. The CDR3 consists of 12 residues. Germline assignment: CDR1 GTSNPN and CDR2 SVGIG (reference sequence).

CDR3 bases: TGCAGCGTTGGGGGCGGACCACTTAACTATGGCTACACCTTC. Protein product: CSVGGGPLNYGYTF. The rearrangement links TRBV29-1 to TRBJ1-2; possibly TRBD1 for D (5 bases). The CDR3 runs to 14 residues. Germline-derived CDR1 and CDR2 are SQVTM and ANQGSEA. Trimming left V 4 bases short and J 1 base short, with 13 bases between. Using reference TRBV29-1 and TRBJ1-2 for the parts outside the CDR3, the full variable domain is SAVISQKPSRDICQRGTSLTIQCQVDSQVTMMFWYRQQPGQSLTLIATANQGSEATYESGFVIDKFPISRPNLTFSTLTVSNMSPEDSSIYLCSVGGGPLNYGYTFGSGTRLTVV.

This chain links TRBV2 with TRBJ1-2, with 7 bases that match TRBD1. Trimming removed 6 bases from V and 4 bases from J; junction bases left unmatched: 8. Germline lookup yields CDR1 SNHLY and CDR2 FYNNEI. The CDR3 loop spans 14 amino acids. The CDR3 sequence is CASREQGPAYGYTF. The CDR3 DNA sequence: TGTGCCAGCAGGGAACAGGGGCCCGCCTATGGCTACACCTTC.

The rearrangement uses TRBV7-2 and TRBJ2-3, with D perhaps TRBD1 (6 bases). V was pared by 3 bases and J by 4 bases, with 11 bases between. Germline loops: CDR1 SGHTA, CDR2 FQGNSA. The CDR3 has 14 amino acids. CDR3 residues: CASSLDSSADTQYF. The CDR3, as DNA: TGTGCCAGCAGCTTGGACAGTTCCGCAGATACGCAGTATTTT.

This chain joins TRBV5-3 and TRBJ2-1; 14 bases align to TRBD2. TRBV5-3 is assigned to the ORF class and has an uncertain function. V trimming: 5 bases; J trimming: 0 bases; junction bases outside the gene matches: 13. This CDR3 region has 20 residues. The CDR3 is CARSGGTSGSYSISYNEQFF. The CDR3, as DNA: TGTGCCAGAAGTGGGGGGACTAGCGGGAGCTACTCTATCTCCTACAATGAGCAGTTCTTC.

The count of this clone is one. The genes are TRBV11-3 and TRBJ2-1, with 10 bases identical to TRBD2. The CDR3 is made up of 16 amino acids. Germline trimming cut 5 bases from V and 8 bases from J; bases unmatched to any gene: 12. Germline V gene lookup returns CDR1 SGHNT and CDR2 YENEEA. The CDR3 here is CASSASSSGRTDEQFF. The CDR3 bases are TGTGCCAGCAGCGCCTCCTCTAGCGGGAGAACAGATGAGCAGTTCTTC.

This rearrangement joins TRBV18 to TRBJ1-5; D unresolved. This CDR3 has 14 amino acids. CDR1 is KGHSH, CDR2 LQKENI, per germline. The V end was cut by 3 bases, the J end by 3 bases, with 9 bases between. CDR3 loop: CASSPSGDNQPQHF. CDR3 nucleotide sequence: TGTGCCAGCTCACCGTCCGGGGACAATCAGCCCCAGCATTTT.

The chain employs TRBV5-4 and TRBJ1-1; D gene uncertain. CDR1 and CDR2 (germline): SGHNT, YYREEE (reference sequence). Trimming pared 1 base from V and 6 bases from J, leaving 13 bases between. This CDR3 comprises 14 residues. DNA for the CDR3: TGTGCCAGCAGCTTGTACGGGGTCGGGGCTGAAGCTTTCTTT. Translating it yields CASSLYGVGAEAFF.

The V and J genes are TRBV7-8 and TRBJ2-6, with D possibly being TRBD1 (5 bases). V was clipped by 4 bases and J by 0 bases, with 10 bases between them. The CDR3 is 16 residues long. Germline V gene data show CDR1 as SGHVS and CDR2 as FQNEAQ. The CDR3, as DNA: TGTGCCAGCAGCTCTCAACAGGCCTCTGGGGCCAACGTCCTGACTTTC. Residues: CASSSQQASGANVLTF.

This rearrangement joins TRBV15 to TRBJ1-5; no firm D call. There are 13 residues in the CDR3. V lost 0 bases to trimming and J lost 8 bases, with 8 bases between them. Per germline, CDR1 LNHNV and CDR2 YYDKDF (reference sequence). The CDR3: CATSREAEEPQHF. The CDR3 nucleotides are TGTGCCACCAGCAGAGAGGCTGAGGAGCCCCAGCATTTT. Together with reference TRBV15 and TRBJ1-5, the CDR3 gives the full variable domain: DAMVIQNPRYQVTQFGKPVTLSCSQTLNHNVMYWYQQKSSQAPKLLFHYYDKDFNNEADTPDNFQSRRPNTSFCFLDIRSPGLGDTAMYLCATSREAEEPQHFGDGTRLSIL.

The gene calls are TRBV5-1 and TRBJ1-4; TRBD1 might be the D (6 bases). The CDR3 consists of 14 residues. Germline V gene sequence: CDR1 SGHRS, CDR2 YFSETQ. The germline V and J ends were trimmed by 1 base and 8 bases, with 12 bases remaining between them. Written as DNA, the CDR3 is TGCGCCAGCAGCTTGAGGGGGAGCAGGGAAAAACTGTTTTTT. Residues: CASSLRGSREKLFF.

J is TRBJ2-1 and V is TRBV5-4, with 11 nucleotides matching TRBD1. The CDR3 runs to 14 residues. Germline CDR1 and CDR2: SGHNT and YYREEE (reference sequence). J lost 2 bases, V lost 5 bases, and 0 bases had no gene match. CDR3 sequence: CASRGQGAYNEQFF. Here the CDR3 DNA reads TGTGCCAGCAGGGGACAGGGGGCCTACAATGAGCAGTTCTTC.

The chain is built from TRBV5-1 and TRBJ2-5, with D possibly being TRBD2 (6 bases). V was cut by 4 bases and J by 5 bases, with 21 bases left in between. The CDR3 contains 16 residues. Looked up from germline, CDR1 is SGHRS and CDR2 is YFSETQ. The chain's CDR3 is CASSPSPAGRWETQYF. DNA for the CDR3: TGCGCCAGCAGCCCTTCCCCAGCGGGCCGATGGGAGACCCAGTACTTC.

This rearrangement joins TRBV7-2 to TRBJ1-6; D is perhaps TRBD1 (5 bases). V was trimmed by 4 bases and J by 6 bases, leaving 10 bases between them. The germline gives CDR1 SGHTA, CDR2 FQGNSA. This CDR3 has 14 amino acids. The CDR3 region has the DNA TGTGCCAGCAGCTATCAGGGCGGTAATTCACCCCTCCACTTT. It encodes CASSYQGGNSPLHF.

The CDR3 sequence: CASRPGSTNEKLFF. Here the CDR3 DNA reads TGCGCCAGCAGACCAGGGTCAACTAATGAAAAACTGTTTTTT. The rearrangement links TRBV5-1 to TRBJ1-4, with D perhaps matching TRBD1 (5 bases). Germline CDR1 and CDR2: SGHRS and YFSETQ. The CDR3 consists of 14 residues. Trimming stripped 5 bases from V and 0 bases from J, with 8 bases between.